A selection of T cell receptor beta chains follows, all from one sample in a study of brain T cells in children with intractable seizures. Profiling relied on immunoSEQ multiplex PCR, and the TCRdb table lists in-frame clones only, not all of them. The sample yields about 350,000 clones, 85% to 95% seen once. The source was peripheral blood, collected more than 4 months after surgery. Receptors were obtained from a boy under three years old with tuberous sclerosis and intractable seizures. CDR3s include the opening cysteine and the closing phenylalanine or tryptophan.

TRBJ1-4 17 TRBV28 CASSLYPTWTANEKLFF
TRBJ2-7 18 TRBV7-3 CASSLKATWRGTTYEQYF
TRBJ2-7 11 TRBV30 CAFSRRDEQYF
TRBJ2-3 12 TRBV9 CASSVPADTQYF
TRBJ1-1 15 TRBV6-1 CASSEYGSSYTEAFF
TRBJ1-2 13 TRBV19 CASSTGQYYGYTF
TRBJ2-1 20 TRBV28 CASSFYSGLAGGPGENEQFF
TRBJ2-7 13 TRBV11-3 CASSLEGSHEQYF
TRBJ1-3 16 TRBV27 CASSHRTGISGNTIYF
TRBJ2-1 11 TRBV2 CASTTYNEQFF
TRBJ2-1 16 TRBV27 CASRGWLAGFGNEQFF
TRBJ2-1 16 TRBV18 CASSPPGLAGGNEQFF
TRBJ2-5 16 TRBV5-1 CASSPGVRGGKETQYF
TRBJ2-7 15 TRBV30 CAWTQGTASSYEQYF
TRBJ2-1 14 TRBV2 CASSDRTSGGEQFF
TRBJ1-1 14 TRBV4-1 CASSRGQGKAEAFF
TRBJ2-7 11 TRBV20-1 CSARGGGEQYF
TRBJ2-3 15 TRBV7-2 CASSDRGRDTDTQYF
TRBJ1-1 13 TRBV6-6 CASSYRKGAEAFF
TRBJ2-7 15 TRBV7-6 CASSLEAVQGYEQYF
TRBJ2-1 14 TRBV9 CASSVQSGANEQFF
TRBJ2-3 14 TRBV3-1/TRBV3-2 CASSQSGGKNLGYF
TRBJ1-2 14 TRBV19 CASRIPGQGVGYTF
TRBJ2-5 14 TRBV11-3 CASSLGRLIETQYF
TRBJ1-1 10 TRBV20-1 CSAPKAEAFF